In its sample, the clone carrying this T cell receptor beta chain was seen many times. No antigen is known for it. TCRdb re-called the 5' RACE reads through MiXCR, storing one row per CDR3 protein. This sample has 50,000 to 60,000 distinct CDR3 sequences, with 2% to 3% found just once. This specimen comes from a study of neurological immune-mediated disorders. Study-wide context: There were roughly 35 multiple sclerosis patients; around 30 were relapsing-remitting and 3 were secondary progressive. Regarding the study as a whole: The most TCR clonal expansion was seen in HTLV-1-associated myelopathy, and the least was seen in multiple sclerosis, which fell below healthy controls.

V was pared by 2 bases and J by 7 bases, with 9 bases between. The CDR3 length is 12 residues. The V gene's germline CDR1 is MNHNS and CDR2 SASEGT. This receptor was obtained from a man aged 45 to 65 with multiple sclerosis. The sequenced material came from PBMCs. The chain uses TRBV6-1 and TRBJ2-7, with unresolved D. The DNA for the CDR3 is TGTGCCAGCAGTGAATACGGCTCGGAGCAGTACTTC. Amino acid sequence: CASSEYGSEQYF.